This TCR beta chain stems from a study of T cells in narcolepsy. Study background: Patients with NT1 or NT2 and healthy control donors were enrolled. Overall study results and limits: Same-patient CSF and blood CD4+ T cell clonotypes included HCRT-specific and TRIB2-specific autoreactive ones. Healthy controls reportedly lacked the autoreactive clonotypes serially found in patients' blood. No autoreactive T cell clone sequences appeared in some memory CD4+ repertoires.

TCRdb keeps only in-frame clones here, not all; method: immunoSEQ multiplex PCR. The sample yields approximately 30,000 clones, roughly four fifths seen once. The CDR3 loop spans 10 amino acids. Trimming stripped 5 bases from V and 2 bases from J, with 0 bases between. CDR1 is MNHEY, CDR2 SVGAGI, per germline. This clone was counted a single time. What it recognizes is unknown. Specimen: CD45RA- memory CD4+ T cells from PBMCs. The V call is TRBV6-5, the J call TRBJ1-1, with unresolved D. The sequence was collected from a human donor with narcolepsy. The CDR3 nucleotides are TGTGCCAGCAGTAACACTGAAGCTTTCTTT. Translation gives CASSNTEAFF.